The 7 T cell receptor beta chains reported below all come from one sample, sequenced in a study of T cell responses to AZD1222 COVID-19 vaccine. The data were produced by immunoSEQ multiplex PCR, yet TCRdb's version contains in-frame clones alone and is incomplete. Altogether around 120,000 clones are present, roughly 90% being singletons, with the ten largest covering nearly 4.5%. This specimen was peripheral blood, taken on day 0 of AZD1222 vaccination. These receptors were collected from an adult in good health.

V usage is TRBV5-6 and J usage is TRBJ1-4; D is ambiguous. Between the trimmed V and J ends, which lost 4 bases and 0 bases, there was a span of 7 bases. The CDR3 is 14 residues long. The germline gives CDR1 SGHDT, CDR2 YYEEEE. CDR3 protein: CASSGVTTNEKLFF. DNA for the CDR3: TGTGCCAGCAGCGGGGTGACAACTAATGAAAAACTGTTTTTT.

This chain links TRBV3-1 (or the pseudogene TRBV3-2) with TRBJ1-2, with a tentative D call TRBD1 (5 bases). Germline CDR1 reads LGHDT; CDR2 reads YNNKEL (reference sequence). Trimming stripped 1 base from V and 3 bases from J, with 9 bases between. The CDR3 loop spans 14 amino acids. CDR3 loop: CASSQAGMDYGYTF. Written as DNA, the CDR3 is TGTGCCAGCAGCCAAGCAGGGATGGACTATGGCTACACCTTC.

The V gene is TRBV12-5, the J gene TRBJ1-1; D is unresolved. This CDR3 contains 14 residues. Germline V gene lookup returns CDR1 LGHNT and CDR2 FRNRAP. V lost 0 bases and J lost 6, with 11 bases in between. The CDR3 coding sequence is TGTGCTAGTGGTTTGGTACAAAGGACCGCTGAAGCTTTCTTT. Protein: CASGLVQRTAEAFF.

V usage is TRBV2 and J usage is TRBJ1-1; D gene ambiguous. The germline V gene has CDR1 SNHLY and CDR2 FYNNEI. The CDR3 has 12 amino acids. Trimming took off 7 bases at V and 3 bases at J, with 9 bases between the two ends. The CDR3 DNA reads TGTGCCAGCATGAGTAGAGACACTGAAGCTTTCTTT. Its translation is CASMSRDTEAFF. Filled out from reference TRBV2 and TRBJ1-1, the complete variable domain reads EPEVTQTPSHQVTQMGQEVILRCVPISNHLYFYWYRQILGQKVEFLVSFYNNEISEKSEIFDDQFSVERPDGSNFTLKIRSTKLEDSAMYFCASMSRDTEAFFGQGTRLTVV.

This chain joins TRBV28 and TRBJ2-7, with 9 bases lining up with TRBD1. Germline V gene lookup returns CDR1 MDHEN and CDR2 SYDVKM. J gave up 3 bases and V 5 bases, and 5 bases lay outside the gene matches. This CDR3 region has 14 residues. Here the CDR3 DNA reads TGTGCCAGCAGTGTAGACAGGGGGTACTACGAGCAGTACTTC. Amino acid sequence: CASSVDRGYYEQYF. Full variable domain (remainder filled in from reference TRBV28 and TRBJ2-7): DVKVTQSSRYLVKRTGEKVFLECVQDMDHENMFWYRQDPGLGLRLIYFSYDVKMKEKGDIPEGYSVSREKKERFSLILESASTNQTSMYLCASSVDRGYYEQYFGPGTRLTVT.

This sequence joins TRBV19 and TRBJ2-1; D gene uncertain. Germline CDR1 and CDR2: LNHDA and SQIVND (reference sequence). The CDR3 has 14 amino acids. Trimming pared 2 bases from V and 2 bases from J, leaving 7 bases between. The CDR3 region has the DNA TGTGCCAGTAGTATACAGGTACCCTACAATGAGCAGTTCTTC. Encoded protein: CASSIQVPYNEQFF.

There are a few counts of this clone. The gene calls are TRBV19 and TRBJ1-2; TRBD1 might be the D (5 bases). The CDR3 is made up of 13 amino acids. Germline assignment: CDR1 LNHDA and CDR2 SQIVND (reference sequence). V lost 6 bases and J lost 7, with 15 bases in between. This chain's CDR3 is CASSAGHVSGYTF. Written as DNA, the CDR3 is TGTGCCAGTAGCGCTGGACATGTGAGTGGCTACACCTTC.